This is a list of T cell receptor beta chains from one sample in a study of cytomegalovirus exposure and HLA in healthy donors. The repertoire was sequenced with immunoSEQ multiplex PCR; TCRdb's copy has only in-frame clones and lacks some. The sample shows some 160,000 clones, approximately 83% of them seen only once. Sequenced: PBMCs. The source of these receptors is a woman between 18 and 29 years old in good health and CMV-seronegative. Each CDR3 is given without its conserved first and last residue.

TRBJ1-1	TRBV5-1	ASSFNQGMNTEAF
TRBJ2-4	TRBV28	ASSRQGAKNIQY
TRBJ2-3	TRBV9	ASSSFSGDTQY
TRBJ1-5	TRBV5-1	ASSPGGSRVQPQH
TRBJ1-2	TRBV10-3	AISDPIGLNYGYT
TRBJ1-2	TRBV28	ASRAPGGGYGYT
TRBJ2-5	TRBV5-1	ASSTSGQETQY
TRBJ1-1	TRBV2	ASRVDTGLQEAF
TRBJ1-1	TRBV28	ASSLRRGNTEAF
TRBJ1-2	TRBV9	ASSTDTAGYT
TRBJ2-7	TRBV6-6	ASSPSGGLAVHEQY
TRBJ1-1	TRBV12-5	ASGLTEGFTEAF
TRBJ2-7	TRBV5-1	ASSSLTPREQY
TRBJ1-4	TRBV5-1	ASSSDLVNEKLF
TRBJ1-2	TRBV7-9	ASSSFPTRGREGWSGYT
TRBJ2-1	TRBV9	ASSGGAGASYNEQF
TRBJ2-7	TRBV7-9	ASSLPTGGSPSYEQY
TRBJ2-7	TRBV6-1	ASSPSGTGKYEQY
TRBJ2-7	TRBV11-1	ASSLGQGKAYEQY
TRBJ2-7	TRBV10-3	AISGTGVEQY
TRBJ2-1	TRBV5-1	ASSHTAAGGKDNEQF
TRBJ1-5	TRBV28	ASSFNGRNQPQH
TRBJ1-2	TRBV5-5	ASRTWLESGYT
TRBJ2-7	TRBV18	ASSLVGRGYEQY
TRBJ2-7	TRBV6-6	ASSYRGLQY
TRBJ2-2	TRBV28	ASSSLAGGVTGELF
TRBJ1-6	TRBV5-1	ASSFTGTGHSPLH
TRBJ1-2	TRBV7-2	ASSPSNYGYT
TRBJ2-3	TRBV29-1	SVLRRAVLTSGGATDTQY
TRBJ1-2	TRBV28	ASSYAGVGYT
TRBJ1-1	TRBV6-5	ASSYLQGRRNTEAF
TRBJ1-2	TRBV10-1	ASSERQLDFSGYT
TRBJ2-2	TRBV7-3	ASSLTPQSALTGELF
TRBJ1-3	TRBV4-1	ASSQGERATGNTIY
TRBJ2-7	TRBV11-2	ASSLGPDSSYEQY
TRBJ2-7	TRBV11-2	ASSLGGTGYSYEQY
TRBJ1-2	TRBV28	ASSSWTGANYGYT
TRBJ1-4	TRBV4-2	ASSPSRQGFISNEKLF
TRBJ2-1	TRBV27	ASATSGGYNEQF
TRBJ1-2	TRBV6-5	ASSYSPDRGYGYT
TRBJ2-7	TRBV5-5	ASSFKGLAAGDLYEQY
TRBJ1-5	TRBV18	ASSRNAGTVRGGNQPQH
TRBJ2-2	TRBV28	ASSVAGGRTGELF
TRBJ2-1	TRBV30	AWSVRASGGLNEQF
TRBJ1-1	TRBV10-3	AISELGEATEAF
TRBJ2-6	TRBV19	ASNVPGVGANVLT
TRBJ2-7	TRBV6-6	ASSHTTSGGSYEQY
TRBJ1-1	TRBV7-9	ASRGAASNTEAF
TRBJ1-5	TRBV28	ASSFGLQGNQPQH
TRBJ2-7	TRBV7-9	ASSLRYRGRRGGSGEQY